These 20 T cell receptor beta chains were all obtained from the same sample, sequenced in a study of T cells in localized non-small cell lung cancer. Data came from immunoSEQ multiplex PCR; TCRdb stores just in-frame clones and leaves some out. The table records approximately 81,000 clones, around nine tenths of them present only once. The sequences come from peripheral blood, collected before any cancer treatment. These receptors all stem from a woman aged 40 to 75 with stage I squamous cell lung carcinoma.

The chain employs TRBV7-9 and TRBJ1-1; 8 nucleotides line up with TRBD1. The V gene end was trimmed by 8 bases and the J gene end by 2 bases; junction bases not matched to a gene: 4. The CDR3 is 13 amino acids. Germline values: CDR1 SEHNR, CDR2 FQNEAQ (reference sequence). CDR3 nucleotide sequence: TGTGCCAGCCAGACAGGGGACAACACTGAAGCTTTCTTT. Its protein product is CASQTGDNTEAFF.

The CDR3 sequence: CASSPHTGYNEQFF. DNA for the CDR3: TGTGCCAGCAGCCCACATACCGGTTACAATGAGCAGTTCTTC. This rearrangement joins TRBV14 to TRBJ2-1; D not resolved. This CDR3 has 14 amino acids. V lost 4 bases to trimming and J lost 4 bases, with 11 bases between them. CDR1 SGHDN and CDR2 FVKESK come from the germline V gene. Filled out from reference TRBV14 and TRBJ2-1, the complete variable domain reads EAGVTQFPSHSVIEKGQTVTLRCDPISGHDNLYWYRRVMGKEIKFLLHFVKESKQDESGMPNNRFLAERTGGTYSTLKVQPAELEDSGVYFCASSPHTGYNEQFFGPGTRLTVL.

The chain joins TRBV28 to TRBJ1-5; the match to TRBD1 covers 8 bases. V dropped 1 base and J dropped 7; count of bases not matched to a gene: 6. This CDR3 spans 15 amino acids. Germline assignment: CDR1 MDHEN and CDR2 SYDVKM. The DNA for the CDR3 is TGTGCCAGCAGTTTATACCAGGGGGCTGGCCAGCCCCAGCATTTT. Translating gives CASSLYQGAGQPQHF.

The chain uses TRBV19 and TRBJ1-6; tentative D call: TRBD1 (5 bases). The germline V gene has CDR1 LNHDA and CDR2 SQIVND (reference sequence). CDR3 length: 16 residues. Trimming removed 2 bases from V and 5 bases from J, with 13 bases in between. CDR3 in amino acids: CASSILTARDNSPLHF. In DNA form, the CDR3 reads TGTGCCAGTAGTATATTGACAGCAAGAGATAATTCACCCCTCCACTTT. Full variable domain (remainder filled in from reference TRBV19 and TRBJ1-6): DGGITQSPKYLFRKEGQNVTLSCEQNLNHDAMYWYRQDPGQGLRLIYYSQIVNDFQKGDIAEGYSVSREKKESFPLTVTSAQKNPTAFYLCASSILTARDNSPLHFGNGTRLTVT.

This rearrangement joins TRBV14 to TRBJ2-5; D uncertain. The CDR3 sequence is 15 residues long. V lost 4 bases and J lost 0, with 12 bases in between. The V gene's germline CDR1 is SGHDN and CDR2 FVKESK. The CDR3 DNA follows: TGTGCCAGCAGCCGGGTCGGGCGGAACCAAGAGACCCAGTACTTC. Translating gives CASSRVGRNQETQYF.

The genes are TRBV29-1 and TRBJ2-2; no reliable D call. Germline loops: CDR1 SQVTM, CDR2 ANQGSEA. The V and J ends lost 0 bases and 4 bases respectively, with 9 bases between them. The CDR3 consists of 14 residues. The CDR3 DNA follows: TGCAGCGTTGAAGATCATGCAGCCACCGGGGAGCTGTTTTTT. This translates into CSVEDHAATGELFF.

The V call is TRBV6-5, the J call TRBJ1-6; possibly TRBD1 for D (5 bases). The germline V gene has CDR1 MNHEY and CDR2 SVGAGI. The CDR3 runs 16 residues. V was trimmed by 0 bases and J by 10 bases, leaving 16 bases between them. The CDR3 nucleotides read TGTGCCAGCAGTTACTCGCCAATGCAGGGTGACTCACCCCTCCACTTT. Its translation: CASSYSPMQGDSPLHF.

The chain carries TRBV4-1 and TRBJ1-6; TRBD1 matches 7 bases. V lost 4 bases to trimming and J lost 4 bases; unmatched junction nucleotides: 16. The CDR3 has 19 amino acids. Germline values: CDR1 MGHRA, CDR2 YSYEKL. The CDR3 region is CASSRRDWTGRVYNSPLHF. CDR3 nucleotides: TGCGCCAGCAGCCGCCGAGATTGGACAGGAAGGGTTTATAATTCACCCCTCCACTTT.

The chain joins TRBV4-1 to TRBJ1-4, with D perhaps matching TRBD1 (5 bases). The CDR3 totals 15 residues. V dropped 8 bases and J dropped 6 bases, with 19 bases sitting between them. Per the germline V gene, CDR1 is MGHRA and CDR2 is YSYEKL. The CDR3 protein is CASSPLGQGYEKLFF. DNA for the CDR3: TGCGCCAGCTCCCCTCTGGGGCAAGGGTATGAAAAACTGTTTTTT.

The CDR3 bases are TGTGCCAGCAGTTTATCGGCCAGAGCTAGTGAGCAGTACTTC. This translates into CASSLSARASEQYF. The chain combines TRBV27 with TRBJ2-7, with D unresolved. The CDR3 consists of 14 residues. Trimming left V 0 bases short and J 7 bases short, with 13 bases between. The germline V gene has CDR1 MNHEY and CDR2 SMNVEV (reference sequence).

The rearrangement joins TRBV5-4 to TRBJ2-5; D gene uncertain. CDR3 length: 13 residues. Germline assignment: CDR1 SGHNT and CDR2 YYREEE (reference sequence). V lost 5 bases to trimming and J lost 2 bases, with 10 bases between them. CDR3 residues: CASRSGEQETQYF. CDR3 nucleotides: TGTGCCAGCAGGAGTGGGGAACAAGAGACCCAGTACTTC.

The chain is built from TRBV5-1 and TRBJ2-3; perhaps TRBD1 as D (6 bases). This CDR3 region has 14 residues. V lost 3 bases to trimming and J lost 6 bases, with 14 bases between them. Germline V CDR1 and CDR2: SGHRS, YFSETQ. Here the CDR3 reads CASSSATRGDTQYF. The CDR3 DNA reads as TGCGCCAGCAGCTCGGCGACCAGGGGCGATACGCAGTATTTT. The full variable domain, completed using reference TRBV5-1 and TRBJ2-3, is KAGVTQTPRYLIKTRGQQVTLSCSPISGHRSVSWYQQTPGQGLQFLFEYFSETQRNKGNFPGRFSGRQFSNSRSEMNVSTLELGDSALYLCASSSATRGDTQYFGPGTRLTVL.

This chain links TRBV30 with TRBJ2-2; TRBD1 matches at 8 bases. This CDR3 has 13 residues. CDR1 and CDR2 from the germline V gene are GTSNPN and SVGIG (reference sequence). The ends lost 3 bases at V and 9 bases at J; junction bases unmatched: 6. The DNA for the CDR3 is TGTGCCTGGAGCCTTGACAGGGGAAGGGAGCTGTTTTTT. The encoded protein is CAWSLDRGRELFF. The full variable domain, rest sourced from reference TRBV30 and TRBJ2-2, is SQTIHQWPATLVQPVGSPLSLECTVEGTSNPNLYWYRQAAGRGLQLLFYSVGIGQISSEVPQNLSASRPQDRQFILSSKKLLLSDSGFYLCAWSLDRGRELFFGEGSRLTVL.

This clone was seen only a few times. CDR3 DNA: TGTGCCAGCAGCATAATGCAGGGTAGTAATGGCTACACCTTC. Protein sequence: CASSIMQGSNGYTF. J is TRBJ1-2 and V is TRBV6-5; possible D gene TRBD1, 5 bases. The CDR3 length is 14 residues. Germline assignment: CDR1 MNHEY and CDR2 SVGAGI. Trimming cost V 6 bases and J 6 bases, with 17 bases left between them.

The rearrangement uses TRBV5-5 and TRBJ2-7; the D is unclear. From germline, CDR1 is SGHKS and CDR2 YYEKEE (reference sequence). The ends were cut back, 2 bases at V and 3 bases at J, with 15 bases in the middle. The CDR3 length is 15 residues. The CDR3 region is CASSFSPLADYEQYF. CDR3 bases: TGTGCCAGCAGCTTCAGTCCCCTGGCAGACTACGAGCAGTACTTC.

This chain joins TRBV9 and TRBJ2-7; D not certain. V shed 3 bases and J shed 2 bases, with 15 bases lying between them. In germline, CDR1 is SGDLS, CDR2 YYNGEE. CDR3 length equals 15 residues. The CDR3 loop is CASSAEASIAYEQYF. DNA for the CDR3: TGTGCCAGCAGCGCCGAAGCAAGTATAGCCTACGAGCAGTACTTC.

The chain joins TRBV15 to TRBJ1-2; D not resolved. The CDR3 runs to 15 residues. From germline, CDR1 is LNHNV and CDR2 YYDKDF (reference sequence). V lost 8 bases to trimming and J lost 1 base, with 17 bases between them. CDR3 in amino acids: CATYKIGGGNYGYTF. Written as DNA, the CDR3 is TGTGCCACCTATAAAATTGGCGGCGGTAACTATGGCTACACCTTC.

The rearrangement joins TRBV18 to TRBJ1-3, with D maybe TRBD1 (6 bases). CDR1 KGHSH and CDR2 LQKENI come from the germline V gene. The CDR3 length is 15 residues. Deletions cut 1 base from V and 0 bases from J, with 7 bases between. CDR3 loop: CASSPRTDSGNTIYF. In DNA, the CDR3 is TGTGCCAGCTCACCACGGACAGACTCTGGAAACACCATATATTTT.

The rearrangement uses TRBV9 and TRBJ2-5; D is unclear. The germline V and J ends were trimmed by 2 bases and 5 bases, with 10 bases remaining between them. Germline V CDR1 and CDR2: SGDLS, YYNGEE. There are 13 residues in the CDR3. DNA of the CDR3: TGTGCCAGCAGCGTTGCCTTTGCCGAGACCCAGTACTTC. Translation gives CASSVAFAETQYF.

The chain uses TRBV5-1 and TRBJ2-1; 13 bases map to TRBD2. The V segment lost 3 bases and the J segment 6 bases; nucleotides outside the gene matches: 9. Germline values: CDR1 SGHRS, CDR2 YFSETQ. The CDR3 length is 17 residues. CDR3 in amino acids: CASSSTLAGGPGNEQFF. The DNA of the CDR3 is TGCGCCAGCAGCTCAACACTAGCGGGGGGGCCTGGCAATGAGCAGTTCTTC. Full variable domain (outside the CDR3, taken from reference TRBV5-1 and TRBJ2-1): KAGVTQTPRYLIKTRGQQVTLSCSPISGHRSVSWYQQTPGQGLQFLFEYFSETQRNKGNFPGRFSGRQFSNSRSEMNVSTLELGDSALYLCASSSTLAGGPGNEQFFGPGTRLTVL.